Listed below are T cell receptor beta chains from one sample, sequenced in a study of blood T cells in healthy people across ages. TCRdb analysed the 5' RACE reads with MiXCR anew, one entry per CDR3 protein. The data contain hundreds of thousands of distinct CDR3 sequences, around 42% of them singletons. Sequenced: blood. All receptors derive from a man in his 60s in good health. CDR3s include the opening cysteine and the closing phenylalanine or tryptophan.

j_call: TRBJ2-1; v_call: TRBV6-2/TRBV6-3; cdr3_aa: CASSYNPWYSGHNEQFF
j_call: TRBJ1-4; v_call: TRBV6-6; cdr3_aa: CAGSYSGQPAKLFF
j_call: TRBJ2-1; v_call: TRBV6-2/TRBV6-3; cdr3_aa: CASSYSRDRGSREQFF
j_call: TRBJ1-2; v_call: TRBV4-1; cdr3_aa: CASSQKSLGTELWNGYTF
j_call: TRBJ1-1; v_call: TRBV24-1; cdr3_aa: CATSPTGSGFTEAFF
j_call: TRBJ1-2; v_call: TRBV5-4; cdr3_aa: CASSIDPGQGNYGYTF
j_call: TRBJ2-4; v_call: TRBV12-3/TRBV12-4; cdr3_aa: CASSLALNEDIQYF
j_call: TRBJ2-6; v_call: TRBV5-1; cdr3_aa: CASSLGGHSGANVLTF
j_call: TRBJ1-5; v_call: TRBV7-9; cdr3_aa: CASSFEGQGNQPQHF
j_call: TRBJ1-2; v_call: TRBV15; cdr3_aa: CATSRERVPYGYTF
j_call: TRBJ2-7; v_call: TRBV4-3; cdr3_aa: CASSQEATGVGYEQYF
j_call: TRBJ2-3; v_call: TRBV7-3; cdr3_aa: CASSLAGGWADTQYF
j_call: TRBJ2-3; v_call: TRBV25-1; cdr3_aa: CASSGGNVDTQYF
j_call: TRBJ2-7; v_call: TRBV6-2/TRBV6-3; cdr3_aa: CASSYARQSMAYEQYF
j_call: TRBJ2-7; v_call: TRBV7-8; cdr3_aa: CASSSPTLRTEYEQYF
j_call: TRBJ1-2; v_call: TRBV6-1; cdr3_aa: CASSEIGQKYGYTF
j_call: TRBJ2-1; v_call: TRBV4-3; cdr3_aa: CASSQDRLAGDYNEQFF
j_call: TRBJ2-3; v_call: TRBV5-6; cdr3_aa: CASSAGPSTDTQYF
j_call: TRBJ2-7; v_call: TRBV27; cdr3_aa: CASAYGGSESYEQYF
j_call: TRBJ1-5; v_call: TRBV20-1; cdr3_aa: CSARNRRIPNQPQHF
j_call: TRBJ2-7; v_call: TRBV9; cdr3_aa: CASSFGYSSYEQYF
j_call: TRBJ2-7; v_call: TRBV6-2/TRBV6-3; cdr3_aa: CASDAHQGGISSYEQYF
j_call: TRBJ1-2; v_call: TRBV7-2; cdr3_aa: CACSPGGGANYGYTF
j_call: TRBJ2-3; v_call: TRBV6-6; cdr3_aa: CASSTWTRSTDTQYF
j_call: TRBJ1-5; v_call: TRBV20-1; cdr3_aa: CSARQPSLQPQHF
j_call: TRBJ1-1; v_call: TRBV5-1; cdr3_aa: CASSPLGTGGNVITEAFF
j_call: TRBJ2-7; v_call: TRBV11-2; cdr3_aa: CASSTLAGVTYEQYF
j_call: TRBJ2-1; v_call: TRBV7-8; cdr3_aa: CASRENGGSSYNEQFF
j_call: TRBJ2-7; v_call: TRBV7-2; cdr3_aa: CASSLGQGGAYEQYF
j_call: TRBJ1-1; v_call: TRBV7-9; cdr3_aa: CASSFGEYTEAFF
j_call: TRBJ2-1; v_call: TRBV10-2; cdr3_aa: CASRDSHRGEQFF
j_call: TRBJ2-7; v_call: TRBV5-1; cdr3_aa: CATPYPGQSYEQYF
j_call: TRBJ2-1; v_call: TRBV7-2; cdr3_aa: CASSPTSGVPSSYNEQFF
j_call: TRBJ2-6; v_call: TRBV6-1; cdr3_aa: CASSAYRTGLPGANVLTF
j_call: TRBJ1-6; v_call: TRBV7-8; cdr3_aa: CASSLSTGIVSGSPLHF
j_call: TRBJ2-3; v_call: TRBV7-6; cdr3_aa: CASSLTLAGPSTDTQYF
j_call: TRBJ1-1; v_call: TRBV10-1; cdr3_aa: CASSAGAKTEAFF
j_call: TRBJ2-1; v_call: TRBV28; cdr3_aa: CASSLNVGEQFF
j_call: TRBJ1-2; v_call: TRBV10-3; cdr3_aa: CAISDRVTENYGYTF
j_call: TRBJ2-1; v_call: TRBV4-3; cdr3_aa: CASSQEGAAGGFEQFF
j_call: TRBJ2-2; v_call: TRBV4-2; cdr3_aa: CASSQVSFAGGITGELFF
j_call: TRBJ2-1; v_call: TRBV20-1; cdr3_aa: CSARDLPGSGAPQFF
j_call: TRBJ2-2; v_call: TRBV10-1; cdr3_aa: CASKGAGGELFF
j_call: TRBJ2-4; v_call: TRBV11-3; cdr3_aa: CASSLAIGVAKNIQYF
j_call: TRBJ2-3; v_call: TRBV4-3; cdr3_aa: CASSQARTSVSDTQYF
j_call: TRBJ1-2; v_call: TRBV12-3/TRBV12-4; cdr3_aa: CASSSRQGANGYTF
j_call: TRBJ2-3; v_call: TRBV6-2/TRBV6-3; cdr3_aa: CASSYQDRCTDTQYF
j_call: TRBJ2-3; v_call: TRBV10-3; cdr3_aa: CASGLAGGSDTQYF
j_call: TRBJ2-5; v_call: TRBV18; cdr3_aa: CASSETGVLGETQYF
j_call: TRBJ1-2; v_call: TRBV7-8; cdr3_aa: CASSANRGGYTF
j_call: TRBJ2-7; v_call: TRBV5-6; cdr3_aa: CASSPYGVGNEQYF
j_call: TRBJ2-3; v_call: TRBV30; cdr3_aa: CAWSVGFDTDTQYF
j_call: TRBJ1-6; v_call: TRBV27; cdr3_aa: CASSMTAGRRNSPLHF
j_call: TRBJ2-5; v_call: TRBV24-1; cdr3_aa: CTTSEYPGQGNQETQYF
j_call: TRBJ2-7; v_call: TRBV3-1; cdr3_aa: CASSQEGGGLDEQYF
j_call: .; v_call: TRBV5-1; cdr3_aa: CASSFQGLSYNEQYF
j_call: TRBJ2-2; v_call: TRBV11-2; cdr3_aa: CASSLGGGYNTGELFF